One and the same sample provided the 13 T cell receptor beta chains below, sequenced in a study of blood T cells in healthy people across ages. PCR was performed a second time for 7 to 11 cycles using a sample-barcoded 5' primer and a J-beta primer mix. TCRdb re-called the 5' RACE reads with MiXCR, one entry per CDR3 protein. The sample includes some 860,000 distinct CDR3 sequences, more than 50% of them seen just once. The sequenced sample consisted of blood. Receptors were obtained from a man between 40 and 49 years old in good health.

The chain recombines TRBV2 with TRBJ2-1; 7 nucleotides align to TRBD2. The V and J ends lost 4 bases and 8 bases, in that order; junction bases with no gene match: 11. This CDR3 comprises 15 residues. CDR1 and CDR2 from the germline V gene are SNHLY and FYNNEI. CDR3 sequence (DNA): TGTGCCAGCAGTGTTAGGGGAGGGCTGAGAGATGAGCAGTTCTTC. Its translation: CASSVRGGLRDEQFF.

The V call is TRBV7-2, the J call TRBJ2-1; D remains ambiguous. V gave up 3 bases and J gave up 2 bases, with 5 bases separating them. The CDR3 runs 13 residues. From germline, CDR1 is SGHTA and CDR2 FQGNSA. The CDR3: CASSFQAYNEQFF. CDR3 in DNA: TGTGCCAGCAGCTTTCAAGCCTACAATGAGCAGTTCTTC.

The chain has TRBV4-1 and TRBJ1-5; D gene ambiguous. Germline V lookup: CDR1 MGHRA, CDR2 YSYEKL. V lost 3 bases and J lost 3, with 6 bases in between. This CDR3 has 13 amino acids. CDR3 sequence: CASSHPNNQPQHF. CDR3 sequence (DNA): TGCGCCAGCAGCCACCCGAACAATCAGCCCCAGCATTTT.

The gene calls are TRBV29-1 and TRBJ2-1, with D possibly being TRBD1 or TRBD2 (5 bases each). In germline, CDR1 is SQVTM, CDR2 ANQGSEA. The CDR3 runs 10 residues. CDR3 nucleotides: TGCAGTATCAGGGAGAATGAGCAGTTCTTC. It yields the protein CSIRENEQFF.

This clonotype turned up a few times. The V gene is TRBV6-6, the J gene TRBJ2-1; 9 bases map to TRBD2. The length of the CDR3 is 17 residues. V gave up 5 bases and J gave up 3 bases; unmatched junction bases: 11. Germline CDR1 reads MNHNY; CDR2 reads SVGAGI (reference sequence). CDR3 loop: CASSPHRLAGDYNEQFF. The DNA for the CDR3 is TGTGCCAGCAGTCCTCACCGATTAGCGGGGGACTACAATGAGCAGTTCTTC.

The chain employs TRBV10-3 and TRBJ2-3, with D hard to call. The V end lost 6 bases, the J end lost 2 bases, and 6 bases lay between the germline ends. Looked up from germline, CDR1 is ENHRY and CDR2 is SYGVKD. This CDR3 comprises 12 residues. The CDR3: CAISPNTDTQYF. CDR3 nucleotides: TGTGCCATCAGCCCGAACACAGATACGCAGTATTTT.

The chain recombines TRBV3-1 with TRBJ2-1, with a tentative D call TRBD2 (7 bases). Trimming cost V 1 base and J 9 bases, with 13 bases left between them. CDR3 length: 14 residues. The germline CDR1 and CDR2 sequences are LGHDT and YNNKEL (reference sequence). The CDR3 reads CASSQVKGGGEQFF. CDR3 DNA sequence: TGTGCCAGCAGCCAAGTCAAGGGAGGGGGTGAGCAGTTCTTC.

This clonotype has a single count. The V gene is TRBV27, the J gene TRBJ2-1; D may be TRBD1 or TRBD2 (6 bases each). Germline CDR1 MNHEY, CDR2 SMNVEV (reference sequence). The V gene lost 2 bases and the J gene lost 8 bases, with 19 bases spanning the gap. This CDR3 comprises 16 residues. The CDR3 bases are TGTGCCAGCAGTTTAGGGATTTGGGGGGCACCCGATGAGCAGTTCTTC. The encoded protein is CASSLGIWGAPDEQFF.

Ten or more counts support this clonotype. The junction and the germline gene differ at one end; a read error may be behind it. The chain is built from TRBV9 and TRBJ1-2, with 7 bases identical to TRBD1. Germline CDR1 reads SGDLS; CDR2 reads YYNGEE. The CDR3 totals 13 residues. The CDR3 DNA follows: TGCGCCAGCAGCGTTGACAGGGACTATGGCTACACCTTC. Amino acids: CASSVDRDYGYTF.

This chain joins TRBV14 and TRBJ2-7; TRBD1 aligns across 7 bases. This CDR3 spans 15 amino acids. Germline V gene sequence: CDR1 SGHDN, CDR2 FVKESK. The J segment lost 7 bases and the V segment lost 5 bases, leaving 14 bases of the junction unmatched. CDR3 coding DNA: TGTGCCAGCAGCGGTGCAGGAGGACCAGGGGGTGAGCAGTACTTC. Residues: CASSGAGGPGGEQYF. Full variable domain (rest looked up from reference TRBV14 and TRBJ2-7): EAGVTQFPSHSVIEKGQTVTLRCDPISGHDNLYWYRRVMGKEIKFLLHFVKESKQDESGMPNNRFLAERTGGTYSTLKVQPAELEDSGVYFCASSGAGGPGGEQYFGPGTRLTVT.

This chain uses TRBV6-5 with TRBJ2-4, with 9 positions matching TRBD1. Germline assignment: CDR1 MNHEY and CDR2 SVGAGI. The CDR3 is 15 amino acids. With 2 bases clipped from V and 1 base from J, the junction kept 0 bases outside the gene matches. CDR3 nucleotides: TGTGCCAGCAGTTACGGGACAGGGGCCAAAAACATTCAGTACTTC. It is translated as CASSYGTGAKNIQYF.

This clonotype was detected many times. The chain combines TRBV10-3 with TRBJ2-7, with 10 positions matching TRBD1. The CDR3 extends over 17 amino acids. Germline assignment: CDR1 ENHRY and CDR2 SYGVKD. J was trimmed by 2 bases and V by 8 bases; bases with no gene match: 15. The CDR3 sequence is CAIEERSGQGRAYEQYF. Written as DNA, the CDR3 is TGTGCCATCGAGGAAAGGTCGGGACAGGGGAGAGCCTACGAGCAGTACTTC.

In this sample, this clonotype turned up once. The V gene is TRBV27, the J gene TRBJ1-4, with D possibly being TRBD1 (6 bases). The V gene's germline CDR1 is MNHEY and CDR2 SMNVEV (reference sequence). The CDR3 is 15 amino acids. V lost 7 bases, J lost 1 base, and 13 bases lay in between. The CDR3 DNA sequence: TGTGCCAGCACTCCCAGGGGCGGAACTAATGAAAAACTGTTTTTT. Its translation: CASTPRGGTNEKLFF.